This T cell receptor (beta chain) came from a study of identical twins (dated by TCRdb to about 2016). Regarding the research as a whole: To test whether fetal clonotypes persist, this study deep-sequenced TCR alpha and beta repertoires from monozygotic twins, from unrelated adults of various ages, and from cord blood. Replicate twin experiments were performed at different times using different library preparation protocols to rule out contamination. General conclusions and limits of the study: Abundant cord blood beta clonotypes had fewer insertions, young adult naive repertoires showed a similar but weaker trend, and memory repertoires showed no such trend. Invariant T cells such as MAIT and iNKT could partly confound zero-insertion analyses, though diverse VJ usage argued against this for most clonotypes. Compared with coincidental sharing between unrelated individuals, an excess of low generation-probability sequences was observed among out-of-frame TCR alpha sequences shared between twins. Because the same donors could not be followed over many years, conclusions were based on cross-sectional statistical analysis. In monozygotic twins, recombination models systematically underestimated out-of-frame TCR alpha sharing, but the models matched the sharing seen between unrelated individuals. In beta out-of-frame sequences, excess twin sharing was weaker, because having fewer shared sequences lowered the signal-to-noise ratio.

Every donor in the study was a healthy Caucasian. Three pairs of female monozygotic twins, all aged roughly 18 to 30 years, made up the twin cohort. Positive isolation kits from Invitrogen were used to isolate the CD4+ and CD8+ T cell populations. Preparation of the library involved 5' RACE. Reads for this sample came from an Illumina HiSeq 2000. A universal primer binding site was added through template switching, and the final cDNA carried a unique molecular identifier so that TCR cDNA molecules could be counted accurately. Specific primers in the conserved constant-segment region were used to synthesize first-strand cDNA for the TCR alpha and beta chains. To control for contamination, every cDNA library was double barcoded, receiving both a SMART-Mk sample barcode and Illumina barcodes. Two successive PCR steps introduced TruSeq adapter sequences along with Illumina sample barcodes. The Illumina HiSeq platform was used with custom primers to sequence TCR alpha and beta cDNA libraries. The authors' analysis ran thus. MiGEC was used to process raw reads and extract unique molecular identifiers, and MiXCR was used to find CDR3 positions. Recombination models were inferred per individual with the repgenHMM and IGoR tools using an EM algorithm. Shared clonotypes were analyzed with the tcR package in R, and sharing was normalized by the product of cloneset sizes. To study raw recombination free of thymic and clonal selection effects, out-of-frame nonproductive sequences were analyzed. The public sequencing data were trimmed at Q25 with fastp and processed into clonotypes with MiXCR by TCRdb, which kept only in-frame beta chains. For every CDR3 protein sequence, its rows merge into one entry that carries the most common genes and DNA. These V and J calls are TCRdb output, not the study's own analysis. Present in this sample are around 490,000 distinct CDR3 sequences, around 20% of which were seen just once. Approximately 0.49% of the sample is taken by the ten largest.

This clonotype was found a few times. Which antigen it targets is not known. No base qualities exist here, and no much larger clone lies one base off it. Germline trimming amounts to 5 bases on V and 5 bases on J, with 5 as the count of junction bases outside the gene matches. CDR1 is given as SEHNR and CDR2 as FQNEAQ, both from the germline V gene (reference sequence). The CDR3 measures 14 amino acids from cysteine to phenylalanine. The CDR3 DNA has 42 bases and is translated from base 1. This sample also appeared in a second study, on yellow fever vaccine responses in identical twins. The second study's paper adds: The T cell response to vaccination in identical twins was reported by the authors to appear partly convergent and partly personalized. The study precisely tracked vaccine-responding T cell clones in identical twins.

This sequence was found in a woman younger than 30 in good health. The chain is made from TRBV7-9 and TRBJ2-3, and TRBD2 aligns with 9 junction nucleotides. Sequenced: CD4+ T cells sorted from blood. CDR3 protein: CASSPRLAVDTQYF. Here is the DNA: TGTGCCAGCAGCCCCCGACTAGCGGTAGATACGCAGTATTTT. The full variable domain, completed from the reference TRBV7-9 and TRBJ2-3 proteins outside the CDR3, reads DTGVSQNPRHKITKRGQNVTFRCDPISEHNRLYWYRQTLGQGPEFLTYFQNEAQLEKSRLLSDRFSAERPKGSFSTLEIQRTEQGDSAMYLCASSPRLAVDTQYFGPGTRLTVL.